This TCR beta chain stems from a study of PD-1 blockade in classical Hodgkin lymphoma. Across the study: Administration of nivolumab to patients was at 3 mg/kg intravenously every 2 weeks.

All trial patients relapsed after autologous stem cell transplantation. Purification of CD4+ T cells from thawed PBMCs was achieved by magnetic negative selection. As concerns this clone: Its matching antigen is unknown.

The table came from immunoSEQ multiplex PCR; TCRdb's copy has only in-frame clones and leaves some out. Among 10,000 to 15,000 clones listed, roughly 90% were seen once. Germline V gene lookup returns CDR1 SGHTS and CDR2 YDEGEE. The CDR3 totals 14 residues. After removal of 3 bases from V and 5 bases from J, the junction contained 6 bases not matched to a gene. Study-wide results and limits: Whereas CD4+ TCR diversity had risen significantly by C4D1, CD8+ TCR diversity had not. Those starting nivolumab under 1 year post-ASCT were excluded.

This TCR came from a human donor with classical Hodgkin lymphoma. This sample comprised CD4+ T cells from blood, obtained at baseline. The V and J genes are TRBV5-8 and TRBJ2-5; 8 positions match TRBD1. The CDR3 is CASSSRGRRETQYF. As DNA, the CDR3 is TGTGCCAGCAGCTCCAGGGGGCGCAGGGAGACCCAGTACTTC.